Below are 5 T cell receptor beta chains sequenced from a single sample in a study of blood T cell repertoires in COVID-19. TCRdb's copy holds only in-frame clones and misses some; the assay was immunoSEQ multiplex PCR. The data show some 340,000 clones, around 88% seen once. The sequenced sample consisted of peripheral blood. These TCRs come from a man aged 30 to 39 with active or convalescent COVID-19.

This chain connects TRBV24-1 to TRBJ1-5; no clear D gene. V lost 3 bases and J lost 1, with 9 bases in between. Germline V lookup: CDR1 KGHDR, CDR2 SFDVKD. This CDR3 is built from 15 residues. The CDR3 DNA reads TGTGCCACCAGTGATGGAGCGGGGAGCAATCAGCCCCAGCATTTT. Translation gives CATSDGAGSNQPQHF.

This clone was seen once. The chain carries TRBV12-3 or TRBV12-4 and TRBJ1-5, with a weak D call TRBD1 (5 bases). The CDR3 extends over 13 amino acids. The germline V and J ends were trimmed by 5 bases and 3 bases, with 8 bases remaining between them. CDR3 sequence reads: CASSQGSNQPQHF. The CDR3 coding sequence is TGTGCCAGCAGTCAGGGTTCCAATCAGCCCCAGCATTTT.

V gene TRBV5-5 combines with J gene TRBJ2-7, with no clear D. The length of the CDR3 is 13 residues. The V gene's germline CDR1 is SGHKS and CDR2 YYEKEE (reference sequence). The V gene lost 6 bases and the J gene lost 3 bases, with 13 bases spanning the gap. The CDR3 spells CASNPGSYYEQYF. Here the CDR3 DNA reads TGTGCCAGCAATCCCGGGTCCTACTACGAGCAGTACTTC.

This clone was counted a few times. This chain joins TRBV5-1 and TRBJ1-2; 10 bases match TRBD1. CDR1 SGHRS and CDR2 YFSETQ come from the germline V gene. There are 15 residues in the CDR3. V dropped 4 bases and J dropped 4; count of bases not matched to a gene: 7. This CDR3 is CASSPTGGNGYGYTF. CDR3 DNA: TGCGCCAGCAGCCCGACAGGGGGCAATGGCTATGGCTACACCTTC.

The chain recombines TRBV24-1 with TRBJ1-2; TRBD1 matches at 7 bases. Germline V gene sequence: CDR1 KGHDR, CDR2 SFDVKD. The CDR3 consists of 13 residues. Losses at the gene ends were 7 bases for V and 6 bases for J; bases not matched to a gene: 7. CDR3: CATSSTGYDGYTF. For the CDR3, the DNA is TGTGCCACCAGCTCGACAGGGTATGATGGCTACACCTTC.